Presented here are 6 T cell receptor beta chains from one specimen sequenced in a study of shared T cell receptors in the human thymus. Using immunoSEQ multiplex PCR, the repertoire was profiled, and TCRdb retains in-frame clones only, with some absent. The table shows some 660,000 clones, with around 87% occurring only once. This sample was also put to use in a study of human thymus T cells.

Sample: thymocytes. The receptors derive from a boy in the first two years of life with a congenital heart defect.

This rearrangement joins TRBV13 to TRBJ2-1, with TRBD2 matching 7 bases. Germline loops: CDR1 PRHDT, CDR2 FYEKMQ (reference sequence). This CDR3 comprises 16 residues. Germline trimming cut 5 bases from V and 0 bases from J; bases unmatched to any gene: 7. CDR3 in amino acids: CASSHPLADSYNEQFF. The CDR3, as DNA: TGTGCCAGCAGCCATCCCCTAGCGGACTCCTACAATGAGCAGTTCTTC.

The chain joins TRBV10-3 to TRBJ2-3; 8 bases line up with TRBD1. V lost 3 bases to trimming and J lost 3 bases; unmatched junction nucleotides: 11. The CDR3 is 17 amino acids. In germline, CDR1 is ENHRY, CDR2 SYGVKD. The chain's CDR3 is CAISDTQGAERTDTQYF. CDR3 DNA sequence: TGTGCCATCAGTGACACCCAGGGGGCGGAGAGAACAGATACGCAGTATTTT.

The chain is built from TRBV4-1 and TRBJ2-7; TRBD2 aligns across 10 bases. Germline CDR1 is MGHRA and CDR2 is YSYEKL. V lost 0 bases and J lost 1; bases outside the gene matches: 3. The CDR3 is made up of 16 amino acids. CDR3 coding DNA: TGCGCCAGCAGCCAAGATGCGACTAGCGGGTCCTACGAGCAGTACTTC. Amino acid sequence: CASSQDATSGSYEQYF.

CDR3 protein: CASSDPLAESYNEQFF. The CDR3 coding sequence is TGTGCCAGCAGCGACCCGCTAGCGGAGTCCTACAATGAGCAGTTCTTC. The chain carries TRBV7-2 and TRBJ2-1; TRBD2 matches at 7 bases. Germline-derived CDR1 and CDR2 are SGHTA and FQGNSA. This CDR3 is 16 amino acids long. The junction had 8 bases not matched to a gene; V was cut back by 5 bases and J by 1 base.

V usage is TRBV18 and J usage is TRBJ1-2, with 8 bases lining up with TRBD1. Germline CDR1 is KGHSH and CDR2 is LQKENI. The CDR3 sequence is 16 residues long. The J segment lost 5 bases and the V segment lost 3 bases, leaving 11 bases of the junction unmatched. The CDR3 spells CASSPGQTGVRYGYTF. CDR3 DNA: TGTGCCAGCTCACCGGGTCAGACAGGGGTTAGGTATGGCTACACCTTC.

The chain recombines TRBV9 with TRBJ2-1; D perhaps matches TRBD1 (5 bases). Trimming left V 4 bases short and J 7 bases short, with 12 bases between. CDR1 is SGDLS, CDR2 YYNGEE, per germline. CDR3 length: 13 amino acids. CDR3 region: CASSPQGSNEQFF. The CDR3 DNA is TGTGCCAGCAGCCCGCAGGGCTCGAATGAGCAGTTCTTC.